These T cell receptor beta chains were read from a single sample in a study of CD8+ T cells in alopecia areata. Assay used: immunoSEQ multiplex PCR; TCRdb lists only in-frame clones, some missing. The data show 150,000 to 250,000 clones, roughly 64% seen once. The specimen comprised CD4+ T cells sorted from blood, sampled at week 24, from a patient treated with tofacitinib. The receptors shown here come from a human donor with alopecia areata. Each CDR3 is given with its conserved first and last residue. A D gene is named only where the DNA matches it firmly. Some rows mark clone size as missing; the rest say once, few, many or name a class of expanded clone.

size: .
D: .
J: TRBJ2-3
V: TRBV29-1
DNA: TGCAGCGTTGCTCTAACAAGCACAGATACGCAGTATTTT
CDR3: CSVALTSTDTQYF

size: .
D: TRBD1
J: TRBJ1-2
V: TRBV5-1
DNA: TGCGCCAGCAGCTTGGGGACAGGCTATGGCTACACCTTC
CDR3: CASSLGTGYGYTF

size: .
D: .
J: TRBJ2-2
V: TRBV5-6
DNA: TGTGCCAGCAGCCGGGACGGGACCCTGAACACCGGGGAGCTGTTTTTT
CDR3: CASSRDGTLNTGELFF

size: few
D: .
J: TRBJ1-1
V: TRBV30
DNA: TGTGCCTGGCAACCGATCCAAAATGCAGCTTTCTTT
CDR3: CAWQPIQNAAFF

size: .
D: .
J: TRBJ1-3
V: TRBV27
DNA: TGTGCCAGCGCTACAGGGTCTGGAAACACCATATATTTT
CDR3: CASATGSGNTIYF

size: .
D: .
J: TRBJ1-4
V: TRBV7-9
DNA: TGTGCCAGCAGCAACCAGGCTCAGGGAAGGAATGAAAAACTGTTTTTT
CDR3: CASSNQAQGRNEKLFF

size: .
D: .
J: TRBJ2-5
V: TRBV9
DNA: TGTGCCAGCAGCGTAGAGGGGGGGCCCGAGACCCAGTACTTC
CDR3: CASSVEGGPETQYF

size: .
D: TRBD1
J: TRBJ1-1
V: TRBV29-1
DNA: TGCAGCGCCCGGGACAGGGGGGATACTGAAGCTTTCTTT
CDR3: CSARDRGDTEAFF

size: once
D: TRBD1
J: TRBJ2-1
V: TRBV4-3
DNA: TGCGCCAGCAGCATACAGGGGGCGGTCGATGAGCAGTTCTTC
CDR3: CASSIQGAVDEQFF

size: few
D: TRBD2
J: TRBJ2-3
V: TRBV29-1
DNA: TGCAGCGTTGCATTTGGCGGGGGGACAGATACGCAGTATTTT
CDR3: CSVAFGGGTDTQYF

size: few
D: TRBD2
J: TRBJ2-7
V: TRBV10-3
DNA: TGTGCCATCAGTGTTGTCCCGACTAGCGGGAACGAGCAGTACTTC
CDR3: CAISVVPTSGNEQYF

size: .
D: TRBD1
J: TRBJ1-5
V: TRBV18
DNA: TGTGCCAGCTCACCGAGGGACAGTCTCAATCAGCCCCAGCATTTT
CDR3: CASSPRDSLNQPQHF

size: .
D: TRBD2
J: TRBJ2-7
V: TRBV19
DNA: TGTGCCAGTAGTCCTAGGACTAGAACCTACGAGCAGTACTTC
CDR3: CASSPRTRTYEQYF

size: .
D: .
J: TRBJ1-1
V: TRBV19
DNA: TGTGCCAGTAGTATCGTCAGGGACACTGAAGCTTTCTTT
CDR3: CASSIVRDTEAFF

size: .
D: .
J: TRBJ2-5
V: TRBV6-6
DNA: TGTGCCAGCAGTGGCGGCGCGGAGACCCAGTACTTC
CDR3: CASSGGAETQYF

size: few
D: .
J: TRBJ1-1
V: TRBV5-6
DNA: TGTGCCAGCATTGGGATGACCAGCAATTTCATGAACACTGAAGCTTTCTTT
CDR3: CASIGMTSNFMNTEAFF

size: .
D: .
J: TRBJ1-2
V: TRBV14
DNA: TGTGCCAGCCTAGGATGGAGACAGGCCTCTAACTATGGCTACACCTTC
CDR3: CASLGWRQASNYGYTF

size: .
D: TRBD2
J: TRBJ2-3
V: TRBV11-2
DNA: TGTGCCAGCAGCCCTCGGCGTGGCGGGGGACTCACAGATACGCAGTATTTT
CDR3: CASSPRRGGGLTDTQYF

size: few
D: .
J: TRBJ1-1
V: TRBV9
DNA: TGTGCCAGCAGCGTAGTAGGATCCACTGAAGCTTTCTTT
CDR3: CASSVVGSTEAFF

size: few
D: TRBD1
J: TRBJ1-4
V: TRBV7-9
DNA: TGTGCCAGCAGCACGACGACGGTCCAGGGGGGAAAACTGTTTTTT
CDR3: CASSTTTVQGGKLFF

size: .
D: .
J: TRBJ2-7
V: TRBV18
DNA: TGTGCCAGCTCACAACAGGTTCTGGGGGACTACGAGCAGTACTTC
CDR3: CASSQQVLGDYEQYF

size: once
D: .
J: TRBJ2-2
V: TRBV9
DNA: TGTGCCAGCAGCGTAGCCCCGGGAGTGATGGCCGGGGAGCTGTTTTTT
CDR3: CASSVAPGVMAGELFF

size: .
D: TRBD2
J: TRBJ2-7
V: TRBV27
DNA: TGTGCCAGCAGTTTAGCGGGAGGGAGGTTGTACGAGCAGTACTTC
CDR3: CASSLAGGRLYEQYF

size: .
D: TRBD2
J: TRBJ2-1
V: TRBV5-1
DNA: TGCGCCAGCACCCTTAGGAGCGGGGCGACACATGAGCAGTTCTTC
CDR3: CASTLRSGATHEQFF

size: few
D: .
J: TRBJ2-5
V: TRBV29-1
DNA: TGCAGCGTTGTAAGAGCCCAAGAGACCCAGTACTTC
CDR3: CSVVRAQETQYF

size: .
D: TRBD1
J: TRBJ2-3
V: TRBV29-1
DNA: TGCAGCGTTGGACAGGGGGGAGATACGCAGTATTTT
CDR3: CSVGQGGDTQYF

size: few
D: .
J: TRBJ2-1
V: TRBV29-1
DNA: TGCAGCGTTGGCGGGCGGGATAATCGGGATGAGCAGTTCTTC
CDR3: CSVGGRDNRDEQFF

size: .
D: .
J: TRBJ2-6
V: TRBV30
DNA: TGTGCCTGGGGCACAGGGTCCGGGGCCAACGTCCTGACTTTC
CDR3: CAWGTGSGANVLTF

size: .
D: TRBD2
J: TRBJ2-7
V: TRBV30
DNA: TGTGCCTGGGACTCGGCGGGAGCATTGGGAGAGCAGTACTTC
CDR3: CAWDSAGALGEQYF